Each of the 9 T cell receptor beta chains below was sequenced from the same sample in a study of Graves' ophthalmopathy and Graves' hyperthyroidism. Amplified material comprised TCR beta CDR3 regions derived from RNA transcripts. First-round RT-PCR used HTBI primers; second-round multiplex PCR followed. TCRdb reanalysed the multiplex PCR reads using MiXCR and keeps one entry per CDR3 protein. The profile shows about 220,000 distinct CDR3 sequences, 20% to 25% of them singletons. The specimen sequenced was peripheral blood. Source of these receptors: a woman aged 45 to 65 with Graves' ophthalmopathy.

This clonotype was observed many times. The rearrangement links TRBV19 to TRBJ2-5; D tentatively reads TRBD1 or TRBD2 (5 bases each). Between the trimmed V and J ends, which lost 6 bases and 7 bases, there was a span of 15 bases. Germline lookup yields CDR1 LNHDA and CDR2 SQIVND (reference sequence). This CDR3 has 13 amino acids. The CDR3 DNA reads TGTGCCAGTAGAGGGACCCTCGCGGGGACCCAGTACTTC. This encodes CASRGTLAGTQYF.

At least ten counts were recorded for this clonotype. For the CDR3, the DNA is TGTGCCAGCAGTTTAGAGGTGGGATCAAACATTCAGTACTTC. This encodes CASSLEVGSNIQYF. The V and J genes are TRBV28 and TRBJ2-4; no clear D gene. The germline V gene encodes CDR1 MDHEN and CDR2 SYDVKM. The CDR3 is 14 amino acids. The ends were cut back, 2 bases at V and 6 bases at J, with 11 bases in the middle.

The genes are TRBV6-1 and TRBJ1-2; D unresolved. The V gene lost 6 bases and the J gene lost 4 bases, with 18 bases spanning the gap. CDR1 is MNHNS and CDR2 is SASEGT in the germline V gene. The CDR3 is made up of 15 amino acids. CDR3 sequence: CASSPWGEPPYGYTF. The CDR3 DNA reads TGTGCCAGCAGCCCCTGGGGAGAACCTCCCTATGGCTACACCTTC.

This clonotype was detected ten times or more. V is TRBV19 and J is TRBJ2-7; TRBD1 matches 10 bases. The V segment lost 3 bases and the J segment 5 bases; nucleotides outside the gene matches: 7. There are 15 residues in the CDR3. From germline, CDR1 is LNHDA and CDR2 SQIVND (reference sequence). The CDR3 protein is CASSIRDRGLHEQYF. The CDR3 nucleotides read TGTGCCAGTAGTATTCGGGACAGGGGACTCCACGAGCAGTACTTC.

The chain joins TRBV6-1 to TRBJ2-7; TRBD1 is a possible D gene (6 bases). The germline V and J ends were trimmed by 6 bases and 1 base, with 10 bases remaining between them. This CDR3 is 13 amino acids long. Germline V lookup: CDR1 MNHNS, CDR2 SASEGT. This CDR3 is CASSWGRSYEQYF. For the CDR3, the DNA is TGTGCCAGCAGCTGGGGGCGGTCCTACGAGCAGTACTTC.

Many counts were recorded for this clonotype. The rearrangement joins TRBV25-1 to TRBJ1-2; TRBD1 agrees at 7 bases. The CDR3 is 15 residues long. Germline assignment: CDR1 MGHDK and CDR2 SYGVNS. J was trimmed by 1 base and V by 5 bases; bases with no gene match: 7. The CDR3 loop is CASSPGGRVNYGYTF. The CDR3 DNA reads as TGTGCCAGCAGTCCAGGGGGTAGGGTTAACTATGGCTACACCTTC.

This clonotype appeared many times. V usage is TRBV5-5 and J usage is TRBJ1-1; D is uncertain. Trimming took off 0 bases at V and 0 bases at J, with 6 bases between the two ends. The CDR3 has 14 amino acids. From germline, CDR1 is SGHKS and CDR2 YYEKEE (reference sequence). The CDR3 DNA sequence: TGTGCCAGCAGCTTGGACAGTCTGAACACTGAAGCTTTCTTT. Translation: CASSLDSLNTEAFF.

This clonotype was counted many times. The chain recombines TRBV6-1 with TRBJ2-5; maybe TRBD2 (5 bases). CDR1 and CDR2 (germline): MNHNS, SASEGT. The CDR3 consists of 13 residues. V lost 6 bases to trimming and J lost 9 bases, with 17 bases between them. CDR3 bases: TGTGCCAGCAGCCCCGAATACTCAGCGGCCCAGTACTTC. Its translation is CASSPEYSAAQYF.

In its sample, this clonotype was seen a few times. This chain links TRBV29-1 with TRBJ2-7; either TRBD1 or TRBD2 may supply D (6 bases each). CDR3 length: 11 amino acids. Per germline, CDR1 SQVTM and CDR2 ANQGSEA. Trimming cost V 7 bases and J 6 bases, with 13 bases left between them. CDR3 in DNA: TGCAGCGCGAAGGGGGGCGGCGAGCAGTACTTC. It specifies CSAKGGGEQYF.